This is a list of T cell receptor beta chains from one sample in a study of cytomegalovirus exposure and HLA in healthy donors. TCRdb keeps only in-frame clones here, not all; method: immunoSEQ multiplex PCR. The sample yields roughly 130,000 clones, 8.5% to 10% seen once. Sequencing was carried out using PBMCs. These receptors originate from a man aged 35 to 55 in good health and CMV-seronegative. CDR3s include the opening cysteine and the closing phenylalanine or tryptophan. D genes are given only for firm matches. Size is omitted from some rows. Given values are once, few, many or a class for expanded clones.

CDR3: CASSAGGPYEQYF
DNA: TGTGCCAGCAGCGCGGGGGGGCCCTACGAGCAGTACTTC
J: TRBJ2-7
D: TRBD2
size: -
V: TRBV28

CDR3: CASSQGDRGANQPQHF
DNA: TGCGCCAGCAGTCAAGGGGACAGGGGGGCCAATCAGCCCCAGCATTTT
J: TRBJ1-5
D: TRBD1
size: -
V: TRBV23-1

CDR3: CASSEQAYTGELFF
DNA: TGTGCCAGCAGTGAACAAGCTTACACCGGGGAGCTGTTTTTT
J: TRBJ2-2
D: -
size: few
V: TRBV2

CDR3: CASSRQGGQPQHF
DNA: TGTGCCAGTAGTCGACAGGGCGGACAGCCCCAGCATTTT
J: TRBJ1-5
D: TRBD1
size: few
V: TRBV19

CDR3: CASSDRGNQPQHF
DNA: TGTGCCAGCAGTGACAGGGGAAATCAGCCCCAGCATTTT
J: TRBJ1-5
D: -
size: few
V: TRBV6-1

CDR3: CASSQVNYGYTF
DNA: TGTGCCAGCAGTCAGGTCAACTATGGCTACACCTTC
J: TRBJ1-2
D: -
size: few
V: TRBV28

CDR3: CASSLLGLAGAHNEQFF
DNA: TGCGCCAGCAGCTTGTTGGGACTAGCGGGGGCTCACAATGAGCAGTTCTTC
J: TRBJ2-1
D: TRBD2
size: few
V: TRBV5-1

CDR3: CASSETSGGAYEQYF
DNA: TGTGCCAGCAGTGAAACTAGCGGGGGGGCGTACGAGCAGTACTTC
J: TRBJ2-7
D: TRBD2
size: few
V: TRBV6-1

CDR3: CASSQTGGKETQYF
DNA: TGTGCCAGCAGCCAAACTGGGGGGAAAGAGACCCAGTACTTC
J: TRBJ2-5
D: -
size: -
V: TRBV7-3

CDR3: CSVLLAGSSTDTQYF
DNA: TGCAGCGTCTTACTAGCGGGGAGTAGCACAGATACGCAGTATTTT
J: TRBJ2-3
D: TRBD2
size: -
V: TRBV29-1

CDR3: CASGPPTVSRETQYF
DNA: TGTGCTAGTGGACCCCCGACAGTCTCGAGGGAGACCCAGTACTTC
J: TRBJ2-5
D: -
size: few
V: TRBV12-5

CDR3: CASSQDRVDMNTGELFF
DNA: TGTGCCAGCAGCCAAGATCGGGTAGATATGAACACCGGGGAGCTGTTTTTT
J: TRBJ2-2
D: -
size: -
V: TRBV4-2

CDR3: CASTDRGQFYEQYF
DNA: TGTGCCAGCACGGACAGGGGTCAGTTCTACGAGCAGTACTTC
J: TRBJ2-7
D: TRBD1
size: once
V: TRBV7-8

CDR3: CSARDSHGLFF
DNA: TGCAGTGCTAGAGATTCCCACGGACTGTTTTTT
J: TRBJ1-4
D: -
size: few
V: TRBV20-1

CDR3: CAIRGPAGGSNTGELFF
DNA: TGTGCCATCAGGGGACCAGCGGGGGGATCGAACACCGGGGAGCTGTTTTTT
J: TRBJ2-2
D: TRBD2
size: few
V: TRBV10-3

CDR3: CASSTRRGGSETQYF
DNA: TGTGCCAGCAGTACCCGACGGGGGGGGAGCGAGACCCAGTACTTC
J: TRBJ2-5
D: TRBD2
size: few
V: TRBV28

CDR3: CASSQNRQNPKNIQYF
DNA: TGTGCCAGCAGCCAAAACCGACAGAACCCAAAAAACATTCAGTACTTC
J: TRBJ2-4
D: -
size: -
V: TRBV4-2

CDR3: CASSPQDRAEAFF
DNA: TGTGCCAGCAGCCCCCAGGACAGGGCTGAAGCTTTCTTT
J: TRBJ1-1
D: TRBD1
size: -
V: TRBV9

CDR3: CASSPEGQPYEQYF
DNA: TGCGCCAGCAGCCCTGAGGGTCAGCCCTACGAGCAGTACTTC
J: TRBJ2-7
D: -
size: few
V: TRBV4-1

CDR3: CASRRAGGGMYEQYF
DNA: TGCGCCAGCAGAAGGGCTGGGGGAGGAATGTACGAGCAGTACTTC
J: TRBJ2-7
D: -
size: few
V: TRBV4-1

CDR3: CASSGTRTEETQYF
DNA: TGCGCCAGCAGCGGCACGCGGACAGAAGAGACCCAGTACTTC
J: TRBJ2-5
D: -
size: few
V: TRBV5-1

CDR3: CASRTQESSYEQYF
DNA: TGTGCCAGCAGAACCCAGGAAAGCTCCTACGAGCAGTACTTC
J: TRBJ2-7
D: -
size: -
V: TRBV6-5

CDR3: CASSYSKQGGTEAFF
DNA: TGTGCCAGCAGTTACTCGAAACAGGGCGGCACTGAAGCTTTCTTT
J: TRBJ1-1
D: -
size: few
V: TRBV6-5

CDR3: CASSLGSGGAGTDTQYF
DNA: TGTGCCAGCAGCTTAGGAAGCGGGGGGGCAGGTACAGATACGCAGTATTTT
J: TRBJ2-3
D: TRBD2
size: few
V: TRBV7-2